The clone carrying this TCR beta chain was observed a handful of times. Its antigen remains unknown. These data belong to a study of blood T cells in healthy people across ages. Study in general: Template-switching capture recovered about one barcoded beta molecule per two T cells.

Next came a second PCR, run for 7 to 11 cycles, which used a sample-barcoded 5' primer along with a J-beta primer mix. The template-switch adaptor was a 5' adaptor with 12 random nucleotides. It tagged each cDNA molecule. One entry per CDR3 protein, called by TCRdb with MiXCR from the 5' RACE reads. The table records 700,000 to 950,000 distinct CDR3 sequences, roughly 50% of them present only once. The study, taken as a whole, reports: Considered underestimates were the diversity estimates obtained from one million T cells.

Donors each provided approximately 9.6 milliliters of peripheral blood. The source material was blood. The TCR originated in a young man in good health.

CDR3 coding DNA: TGCAGTGCTGCCCGAGGCGGAACCACAGATACGCAGTATTTT. Protein: CSAARGGTTDTQYF. The chain couples TRBV20-1 to TRBJ2-3; D ambiguous. Trimming removed 5 bases from V and 2 bases from J, with 14 bases in between. Germline V gene data show CDR1 as DFQATT and CDR2 as SNEGSKA (reference sequence). The CDR3 spans 14 residues.